One sample yielded the 18 T cell receptor beta chains listed below, sequenced in a study of T-cell reconstitution after alpha-beta-depleted transplantation in children. Unique molecular identifiers tagged the TCRbeta library. TCRdb passed the PCR reads through MiXCR, listing each CDR3 protein once. The data show some 300,000 distinct CDR3 sequences, with around a tenth seen just once and less than 9% held by the top ten. The starting material was PBMCs, obtained before TCRalphabeta/CD19-depleted stem cell transplant. The receptors originated from a boy younger than two with acute myeloid leukemia, due to receive a stem cell transplant.

This clonotype came up many times. V gene TRBV29-1 combines with J gene TRBJ2-7; 7 bases line up with TRBD2. V dropped 2 bases and J dropped 4; count of bases not matched to a gene: 5. Germline CDR1 and CDR2: SQVTM and ANQGSEA. This CDR3 comprises 13 residues. The CDR3 DNA follows: TGCAGCGTTGAACGGCAGGGAGGGTACGAGCAGTACTTC. It is translated as CSVERQGGYEQYF.

The chain carries TRBV20-1 and TRBJ2-3; D is unresolved. With 0 bases removed from V and 0 bases from J, the gap between germline ends came to 7 bases. CDR1 and CDR2 from the germline V gene are DFQATT and SNEGSKA (reference sequence). CDR3 length: 14 amino acids. The CDR3, as DNA: TGCAGTGCTAGAGATCCGAAAAGCACAGATACGCAGTATTTT. Its translation is CSARDPKSTDTQYF.

This clonotype was picked up many times. The rearrangement links TRBV11-2 to TRBJ2-6, with 9 bases identical to TRBD1. The CDR3 is 18 residues long. Germline lookup yields CDR1 SGHAT and CDR2 FQNNGV. The V gene end was trimmed by 5 bases and the J gene end by 4 bases; junction bases not matched to a gene: 12. The CDR3 protein is CASSPLYGTGIGANVLTF. Here the CDR3 DNA reads TGTGCCAGCAGCCCGTTATATGGGACAGGGATCGGGGCCAACGTCCTGACTTTC. Variable domain in full (rest from reference TRBV11-2 and TRBJ2-6): EAGVAQSPRYKIIEKRQSVAFWCNPISGHATLYWYQQILGQGPKLLIQFQNNGVVDDSQLPKDRFSAERLKGVDSTLKIQPAKLEDSAVYLCASSPLYGTGIGANVLTFGAGSRLTVL.

In its sample, this clonotype was seen many times. The chain has TRBV7-9 and TRBJ2-5; D might be TRBD1 (6 bases). The length of the CDR3 is 16 residues. Germline loops: CDR1 SEHNR, CDR2 FQNEAQ (reference sequence). The germline V and J ends were trimmed by 4 bases and 3 bases, with 18 bases remaining between them. DNA of the CDR3: TGTGCCAGCAGCTCCCGCCCCATGCGGACAGAAGAGACCCAGTACTTC. Protein sequence: CASSSRPMRTEETQYF.

This clonotype appeared a few times. V gene TRBV7-6 combines with J gene TRBJ2-1; 15 bases line up with TRBD2. The V gene end was trimmed by 5 bases and the J gene end by 5 bases; junction bases not matched to a gene: 4. This CDR3 has 16 residues. CDR1 and CDR2 from the germline V gene are SGHVS and FNYEAQ. The chain's CDR3 is CASSPGLAGGDNEQFF. The CDR3 DNA reads TGTGCCAGCAGCCCGGGACTAGCGGGGGGAGACAATGAGCAGTTCTTC.

This clonotype was observed at least ten times. The chain links TRBV7-9 to TRBJ1-3, with D possibly TRBD1 on 5 matching bases. V was shortened by 5 bases and J by 4 bases, with 15 bases between the two germline ends. Germline V gene lookup returns CDR1 SEHNR and CDR2 FQNEAQ (reference sequence). The CDR3 is 15 amino acids. The CDR3 region has the DNA TGTGCCAGCAGCGCAAGTGGGGGTTCCGGAAACACCATATATTTT. This codes for CASSASGGSGNTIYF.

This clonotype was found many times. The chain has TRBV12-3 or TRBV12-4 and TRBJ1-6, with 9 bases lining up with TRBD1. This CDR3 has 18 residues. V gave up 2 bases and J gave up 6 bases; unmatched junction bases: 11. The CDR3 region has the DNA TGTGCCAGCAGTTTATCCGGGACAGGGAGGAATTTTAATTCACCCCTCCACTTT. Residues: CASSLSGTGRNFNSPLHF.

This clonotype was seen repeatedly, ten times or more. V is TRBV20-1 and J is TRBJ1-2; D call uncertain. CDR3 size: 13 residues. V was clipped by 0 bases and J by 2 bases, with 7 bases between them. Germline CDR1 is DFQATT and CDR2 is SNEGSKA (reference sequence). The CDR3 DNA follows: TGCAGTGCTAGAGATCTCAGGAACTATGGCTACACCTTC. Protein sequence: CSARDLRNYGYTF.

This clonotype was counted ten times or more. This chain links TRBV7-2 with TRBJ1-2; 8 bases match TRBD1. This CDR3 has 15 amino acids. Germline CDR1 reads SGHTA; CDR2 reads FQGNSA. V shed 2 bases, J shed 5 bases, and the junction held 7 bases outside the gene matches. The CDR3 DNA sequence: TGTGCCAGCAGCTTATCCCCGACAGGGGAATATGGCTACACCTTC. This translates into CASSLSPTGEYGYTF.

This clonotype occurred many times. The J gene is TRBJ2-1, the V gene TRBV5-1; D assignment may be TRBD1 or TRBD2 (5 bases each). CDR3 length equals 13 residues. The germline CDR1 and CDR2 sequences are SGHRS and YFSETQ. The germline V and J ends were trimmed by 4 bases and 6 bases, with 11 bases remaining between them. The CDR3 sequence is CASSVGTGNEQFF. As DNA, the CDR3 is TGCGCCAGCAGCGTCGGGACGGGCAATGAGCAGTTCTTC.

This clonotype was seen a few times. CDR3 loop: CASSTLPSYEQYF. CDR3 bases: TGTGCCAGCAGTACTCTTCCCTCCTACGAGCAGTACTTC. This sequence joins TRBV6-5 and TRBJ2-7; D not certain. This CDR3 spans 13 amino acids. Germline V gene data show CDR1 as MNHEY and CDR2 as SVGAGI. V was trimmed by 5 bases and J by 0 bases, leaving 8 bases between them.

In this sample, this clonotype turned up many times. V and J are TRBV10-3 and TRBJ2-5; the match to TRBD2 covers 10 bases. After removal of 0 bases from V and 4 bases from J, the junction contained 8 bases not matched to a gene. The CDR3 extends over 17 amino acids. CDR1 ENHRY and CDR2 SYGVKD come from the germline V gene. Here the CDR3 reads CAISESGAGGPRETQYF. CDR3 bases: TGTGCCATCAGTGAGTCGGGAGCGGGGGGGCCGAGAGAGACCCAGTACTTC.

This clonotype occurred many times. V and J are TRBV5-1 and TRBJ2-7; 12 bases match TRBD1. This CDR3 is built from 16 residues. V shed 1 base, J shed 4 bases, and the junction held 6 bases outside the gene matches. Germline loops: CDR1 SGHRS, CDR2 YFSETQ. The CDR3 region has the DNA TGCGCCAGCAGCTTGTTGGGGACAGGGGGCCGGTACGAGCAGTACTTC. Its translation is CASSLLGTGGRYEQYF.

Many counts were recorded for this clonotype. The chain couples TRBV11-3 to TRBJ2-1, with a possible D match to TRBD1 (5 bases). Deletions cut 2 bases from V and 7 bases from J, with 9 bases between. This CDR3 region has 13 residues. Germline CDR1 and CDR2: SGHNT and YENEEA. The CDR3 sequence: CASSLQGPNEQFF. CDR3 bases: TGTGCCAGCAGCTTACAGGGTCCAAATGAGCAGTTCTTC. Combining the CDR3 with reference TRBV11-3 and TRBJ2-1 gives the whole variable domain EAGVVQSPRYKIIEKKQPVAFWCNPISGHNTLYWYLQNLGQGPELLIRYENEEAVDDSQLPKDRFSAERLKGVDSTLKIQPAELGDSAVYLCASSLQGPNEQFFGPGTRLTVL.

Worth noting for this clonotype: A clone one base away is much larger, so this may be a read error. The genes are TRBV7-9 and TRBJ2-7; D is uncertain. The V gene's germline CDR1 is SEHNR and CDR2 FQNEAQ (reference sequence). The CDR3 is 12 amino acids. The CDR3 sequence: CTSSTTAYEQYF. The CDR3 bases are TGTACCAGCAGCACGACGGCCTACGAGCAGTACTTC.

This clonotype was observed many times. The chain employs TRBV28 and TRBJ2-7, with D possibly being TRBD2 (6 bases). The germline V gene encodes CDR1 MDHEN and CDR2 SYDVKM. V lost 3 bases to trimming and J lost 3 bases, with 12 bases between them. The CDR3 has 14 amino acids. The CDR3: CASSFGGRGYEQYF. The DNA of the CDR3 is TGTGCCAGCAGTTTTGGGGGGAGAGGCTACGAGCAGTACTTC.

This clonotype came up many times. The rearrangement links TRBV29-1 to TRBJ2-3, with TRBD1 as a possible D gene (6 bases). CDR1 SQVTM and CDR2 ANQGSEA come from the germline V gene. The CDR3 length is 14 residues. Trimming shortened V by 6 bases and J by 4 bases, and 17 bases separated the two germline ends. As DNA, the CDR3 is TGCAGCGTGGTCACAGGGAAGGGGGCAGATACGCAGTATTTT. Its protein is CSVVTGKGADTQYF.

This clonotype came up a few times. The rearrangement uses TRBV9 and TRBJ2-5, with 7 bases matching TRBD2. The CDR3 is 16 amino acids. Per germline, CDR1 SGDLS and CDR2 YYNGEE. V lost 0 bases to trimming and J lost 3 bases; unmatched junction nucleotides: 8. CDR3 region: CASSVDRLALEETQYF. Written as DNA, the CDR3 is TGTGCCAGCAGCGTAGATAGACTAGCCTTAGAAGAGACCCAGTACTTC.